This is a list of T cell receptor beta chains from one sample in a study of STAT3 mutations in large granular lymphocyte leukemia. The repertoire was sequenced with immunoSEQ multiplex PCR; TCRdb's copy has only in-frame clones and lacks some. The sample includes roughly 14,000 clones, over 90% of them seen just once. Sequencing was carried out using peripheral blood mononuclear cells. These receptors were obtained from a woman between 45 and 60 years old with T-cell large granular lymphocyte leukemia. Some clones in this sample may be carry-over from other donors' samples. Each CDR3 is given with its conserved first and last residue. Each record gives: D gene, J gene, clone size, V gene, CDR3 DNA, CDR3 protein. A D gene is named only where the DNA matches it firmly. For some rows the clone size is stated as once, few or many, or as a class when expanded; others skip it.

d_gene: TRBD1
j_gene: TRBJ1-4
abundance: .
v_gene: TRBV28
CDR3nt: TGTGCCAGCAGTAAGACGACAGGGCGGTATGAAAAACTGTTTTTT
CDR3aa: CASSKTTGRYEKLFF

d_gene: .
j_gene: TRBJ2-7
abundance: .
v_gene: TRBV28
CDR3nt: TGTGCCAGCAAACCCCCACCCTCCTACGAGCAGTACTTC
CDR3aa: CASKPPPSYEQYF

d_gene: .
j_gene: TRBJ2-7
abundance: .
v_gene: TRBV7-9
CDR3nt: TGTGCCAGCAGCTTTGGTACGGGGCCCTACGAGCAGTACTTC
CDR3aa: CASSFGTGPYEQYF

d_gene: TRBD2
j_gene: TRBJ2-1
abundance: .
v_gene: TRBV7-9
CDR3nt: TGTGCCAGCAGCGCTACTGGGCTAGCGGGAGTGTATGAGCAGTTCTTC
CDR3aa: CASSATGLAGVYEQFF

d_gene: .
j_gene: TRBJ1-3
abundance: .
v_gene: TRBV4-3
CDR3nt: TGCGCCAGCAGCCAAGAGAGGTACTCTGGAAACACCATATATTTT
CDR3aa: CASSQERYSGNTIYF

d_gene: .
j_gene: TRBJ1-1
abundance: .
v_gene: TRBV29-1
CDR3nt: TGCAGCGTCCAGGGGCGGACTGAAGCTTTCTTT
CDR3aa: CSVQGRTEAFF

d_gene: .
j_gene: TRBJ1-5
abundance: .
v_gene: TRBV5-1
CDR3nt: TGCGCCAGCAGCTTAGGGGGATCTCAGCCCCAGCATTTT
CDR3aa: CASSLGGSQPQHF

d_gene: TRBD2
j_gene: TRBJ2-6
abundance: .
v_gene: TRBV4-3
CDR3nt: TGCGCCAGCAGCCGGAGACTAGCGGGAGGTTCCGGGGCCAACGTCCTGACTTTC
CDR3aa: CASSRRLAGGSGANVLTF

d_gene: .
j_gene: TRBJ2-3
abundance: .
v_gene: TRBV7-9
CDR3nt: TGTGCCAGCGGGATAGGAGGTTCAGATACGCAGTATTTT
CDR3aa: CASGIGGSDTQYF

d_gene: .
j_gene: TRBJ2-7
abundance: .
v_gene: TRBV29-1
CDR3nt: TGCAGCGTTGTGATGACAGGTCCCCAGGGGGAGCAGTACTTC
CDR3aa: CSVVMTGPQGEQYF

d_gene: TRBD2
j_gene: TRBJ2-5
abundance: once
v_gene: TRBV2
CDR3nt: TGTGCCAGCAGCCCCGATAGCGGGAGTAGACAGGAGACCCAGTACTTC
CDR3aa: CASSPDSGSRQETQYF

d_gene: TRBD2
j_gene: TRBJ2-7
abundance: .
v_gene: TRBV19
CDR3nt: TGTGCCAGTAGTGTTAGCGGGAGGGCCTTGGTGGGCGAGCAGTACTTC
CDR3aa: CASSVSGRALVGEQYF

d_gene: TRBD1
j_gene: TRBJ1-5
abundance: .
v_gene: TRBV5-4
CDR3nt: TGTGCCAGCAGCTTGACCCTGGACAGGAGGGTGGGTCAGCCCCAGCATTTT
CDR3aa: CASSLTLDRRVGQPQHF

d_gene: TRBD1
j_gene: TRBJ1-1
abundance: .
v_gene: TRBV13
CDR3nt: TGTGCCAGCAGCCCCTGGGACAGGAACACTGAAGCTTTCTTT
CDR3aa: CASSPWDRNTEAFF

d_gene: .
j_gene: TRBJ2-3
abundance: .
v_gene: TRBV7-6
CDR3nt: TGTGCCAGCAGGGCTGAGTTAGGAGATACGCAGTATTTT
CDR3aa: CASRAELGDTQYF

d_gene: TRBD1
j_gene: TRBJ1-2
abundance: .
v_gene: TRBV5-1
CDR3nt: TGCGCCACATCCCCGGGACAGGGGTTTGATGGCTACACCTTC
CDR3aa: CATSPGQGFDGYTF

d_gene: .
j_gene: TRBJ1-2
abundance: once
v_gene: TRBV4-3
CDR3nt: TGCGCCAGCAGCCAAGATGATGGTGGCGGCTATGGCTACACCTTC
CDR3aa: CASSQDDGGGYGYTF

d_gene: TRBD1
j_gene: TRBJ1-3
abundance: .
v_gene: TRBV10-2
CDR3nt: TGCGCCAGCAGCTCTGGGGACAGCTCTGGAAACACCATATATTTT
CDR3aa: CASSSGDSSGNTIYF

d_gene: .
j_gene: TRBJ1-5
abundance: .
v_gene: TRBV28
CDR3nt: TGTGCCAGCAGTTTCTCGCAGGGTTTGAGTCAGCCCCAGCATTTT
CDR3aa: CASSFSQGLSQPQHF

d_gene: TRBD1
j_gene: TRBJ2-7
abundance: .
v_gene: TRBV25-1
CDR3nt: TGTGCCAGCAGTGAAGGGACAGGGCCGTACGAGCAGTACTTC
CDR3aa: CASSEGTGPYEQYF

d_gene: .
j_gene: TRBJ2-7
abundance: .
v_gene: TRBV4-3
CDR3nt: TGCGCCAGCAGCAGCCAATTAGGGAGTTCCTACGAGCAGTACTTC
CDR3aa: CASSSQLGSSYEQYF

d_gene: .
j_gene: TRBJ2-5
abundance: .
v_gene: TRBV7-2
CDR3nt: TGTGCCAGCAGCTGGGGGTGGGGCGAAGAGACCCAGTACTTC
CDR3aa: CASSWGWGEETQYF

d_gene: TRBD2
j_gene: TRBJ2-7
abundance: .
v_gene: TRBV4-2
CDR3nt: TGTGCCAGCAGCCAGACTAGCGGGAGCTCCTACGAGCAGTACTTC
CDR3aa: CASSQTSGSSYEQYF

d_gene: TRBD1
j_gene: TRBJ2-7
abundance: .
v_gene: TRBV5-1
CDR3nt: TGCGCCAGCAGCCTAGGACAGGGGGCTTTAAACTTC
CDR3aa: CASSLGQGALNF

d_gene: .
j_gene: TRBJ1-1
abundance: .
v_gene: TRBV19
CDR3nt: TGTGCCAGTAGTCCTAGGACTGTTAACACTGAAGCTTTCTTT
CDR3aa: CASSPRTVNTEAFF

d_gene: .
j_gene: TRBJ2-3
abundance: .
v_gene: TRBV4-3
CDR3nt: TGCGCCAGCAGCCAGGGAAACGTGGATACGCAGTATTTT
CDR3aa: CASSQGNVDTQYF

d_gene: .
j_gene: TRBJ2-5
abundance: .
v_gene: TRBV7-6
CDR3nt: TGTGCCAGCAGCTTAGCCTCAGCTAGACGGGAGACCCAGTACTTC
CDR3aa: CASSLASARRETQYF

d_gene: TRBD1
j_gene: TRBJ2-3
abundance: .
v_gene: TRBV5-1
CDR3nt: TGCGCCACTGCCGGGACAGGGGGTACAGATACGCAGTATTTT
CDR3aa: CATAGTGGTDTQYF

d_gene: .
j_gene: TRBJ2-7
abundance: .
v_gene: TRBV5-4
CDR3nt: .
CDR3aa: CASILGPSLSYEQYF

d_gene: .
j_gene: TRBJ1-1
abundance: once
v_gene: TRBV6-5
CDR3nt: TGTGCCAGCAGTTACTCGATTATTGGGAACACTGAAGCTTTCTTT
CDR3aa: CASSYSIIGNTEAFF

d_gene: .
j_gene: TRBJ2-7
abundance: .
v_gene: TRBV19
CDR3nt: TGTGCCAGTAGTCCCTGGACCACCTACGAGCAGTACTTC
CDR3aa: CASSPWTTYEQYF

d_gene: TRBD1
j_gene: TRBJ2-1
abundance: .
v_gene: TRBV5-1
CDR3nt: TGCGCCAGCAGCAAACAGACAGGGGGCAGGGATGAGCAGTTCTTC
CDR3aa: CASSKQTGGRDEQFF

d_gene: .
j_gene: TRBJ1-1
abundance: once
v_gene: TRBV6-1
CDR3nt: TGTGCCAGCAGAAACGAACAACGCATGAACACTGAAGCTTTCTTT
CDR3aa: CASRNEQRMNTEAFF